This T cell receptor beta chain appears in the sequencing data of a study of post-analysis software for immune sequencing data. Looked up from germline, CDR1 is ENHRY and CDR2 is SYGVKD. The CDR3 runs 11 residues. V gave up 6 bases and J gave up 8 bases, with 8 bases separating them. Turning to this clonotype: Its antigen is undetermined.

The TCR beta cDNA libraries carried unique molecular identifiers. Approximately 0.5 million cDNA molecules were recovered from an input of roughly 0.95 to 10 million T cells. From the PCR reads, TCRdb called clonotypes with MiXCR, one entry per CDR3 protein. Here the sample spans 650,000 to 850,000 distinct CDR3 sequences, roughly 50% being singletons. Findings and caveats of the study: TRBV segments more frequent in patients than in controls numbered roughly 5 and included TRBV5-6, TRBV5-1 and TRBV20-1.

The receptor's source is a girl under 18 with multiple sclerosis. Sequenced: blood. J is TRBJ2-1 and V is TRBV10-3; D is unresolved. CDR3 loop: CAIRSSDEQFF. In nucleotides, the CDR3 is TGTGCCATCAGGTCTTCGGATGAGCAGTTCTTC.